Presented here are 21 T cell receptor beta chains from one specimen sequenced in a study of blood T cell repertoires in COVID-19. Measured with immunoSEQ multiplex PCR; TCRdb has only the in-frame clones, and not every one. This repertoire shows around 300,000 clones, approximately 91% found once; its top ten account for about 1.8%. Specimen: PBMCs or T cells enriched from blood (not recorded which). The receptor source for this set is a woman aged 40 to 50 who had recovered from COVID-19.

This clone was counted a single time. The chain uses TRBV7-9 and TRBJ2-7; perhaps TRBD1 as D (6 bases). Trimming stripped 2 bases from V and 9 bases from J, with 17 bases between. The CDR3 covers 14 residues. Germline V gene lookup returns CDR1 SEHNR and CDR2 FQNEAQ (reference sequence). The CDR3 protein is CASSLNQGNGVQYF. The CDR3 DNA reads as TGTGCCAGCAGCTTAAATCAGGGGAACGGTGTGCAGTACTTC. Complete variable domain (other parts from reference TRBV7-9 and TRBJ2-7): DTGVSQNPRHKITKRGQNVTFRCDPISEHNRLYWYRQTLGQGPEFLTYFQNEAQLEKSRLLSDRFSAERPKGSFSTLEIQRTEQGDSAMYLCASSLNQGNGVQYFGPGTRLTVT.

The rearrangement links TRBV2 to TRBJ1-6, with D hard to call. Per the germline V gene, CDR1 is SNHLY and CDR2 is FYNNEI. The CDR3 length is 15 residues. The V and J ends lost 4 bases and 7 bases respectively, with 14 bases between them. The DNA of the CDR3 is TGTGCCAGCAGTGCCCTTCGTGAGCCCAATTCACCCCTCCACTTT. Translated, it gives CASSALREPNSPLHF. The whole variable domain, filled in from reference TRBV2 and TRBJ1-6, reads EPEVTQTPSHQVTQMGQEVILRCVPISNHLYFYWYRQILGQKVEFLVSFYNNEISEKSEIFDDQFSVERPDGSNFTLKIRSTKLEDSAMYFCASSALREPNSPLHFGNGTRLTVT.

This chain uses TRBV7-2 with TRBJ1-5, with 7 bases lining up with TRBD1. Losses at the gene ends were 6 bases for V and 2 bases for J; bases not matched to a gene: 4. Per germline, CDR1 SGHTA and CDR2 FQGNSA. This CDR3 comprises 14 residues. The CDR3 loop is CASSSQGRNQPQHF. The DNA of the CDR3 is TGTGCCAGCAGTTCACAGGGGCGCAATCAGCCCCAGCATTTT.

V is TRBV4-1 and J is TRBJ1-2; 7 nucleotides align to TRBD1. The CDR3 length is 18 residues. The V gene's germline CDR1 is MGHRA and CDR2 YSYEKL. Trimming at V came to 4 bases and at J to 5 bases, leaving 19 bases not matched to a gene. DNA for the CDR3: TGCGCCAGCAGCCTGACCCCTAGGACAGGAAGAGAGTCGTATGGCTACACCTTC. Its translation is CASSLTPRTGRESYGYTF.

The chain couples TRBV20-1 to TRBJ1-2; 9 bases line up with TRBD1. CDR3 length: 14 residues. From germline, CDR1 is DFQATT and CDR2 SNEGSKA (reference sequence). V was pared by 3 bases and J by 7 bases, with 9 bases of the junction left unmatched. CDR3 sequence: CSASAKDRGAGYTF. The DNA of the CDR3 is TGCAGTGCTAGTGCAAAAGACAGGGGGGCTGGCTACACCTTC.

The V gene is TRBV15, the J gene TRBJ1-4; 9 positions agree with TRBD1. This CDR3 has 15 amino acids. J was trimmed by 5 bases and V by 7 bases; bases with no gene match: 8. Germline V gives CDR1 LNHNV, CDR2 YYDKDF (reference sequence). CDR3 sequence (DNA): TGTGCCACCACCTTGTTTGGGACAGGGAATGAAAAACTGTTTTTT. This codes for CATTLFGTGNEKLFF.

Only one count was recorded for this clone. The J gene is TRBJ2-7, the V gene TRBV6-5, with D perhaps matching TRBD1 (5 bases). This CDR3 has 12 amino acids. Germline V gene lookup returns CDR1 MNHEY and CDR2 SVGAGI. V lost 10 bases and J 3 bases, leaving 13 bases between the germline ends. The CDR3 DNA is TGTGCCACCCAGGGTGACGTCTACGAGCAGTACTTC. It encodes CATQGDVYEQYF.

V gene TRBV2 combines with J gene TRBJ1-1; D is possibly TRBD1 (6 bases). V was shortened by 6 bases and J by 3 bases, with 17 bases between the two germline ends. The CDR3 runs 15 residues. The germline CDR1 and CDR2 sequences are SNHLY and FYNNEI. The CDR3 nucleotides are TGTGCCAGCAGCGTACAGGGTCAGAGGTACACTGAAGCTTTCTTT. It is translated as CASSVQGQRYTEAFF.

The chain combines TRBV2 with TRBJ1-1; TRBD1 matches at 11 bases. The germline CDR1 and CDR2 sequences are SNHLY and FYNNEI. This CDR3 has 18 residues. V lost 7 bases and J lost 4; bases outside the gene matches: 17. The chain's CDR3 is CASIQTGTGGLVGTEAFF. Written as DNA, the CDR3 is TGTGCCAGCATCCAAACCGGGACAGGGGGGCTCGTTGGCACTGAAGCTTTCTTT.

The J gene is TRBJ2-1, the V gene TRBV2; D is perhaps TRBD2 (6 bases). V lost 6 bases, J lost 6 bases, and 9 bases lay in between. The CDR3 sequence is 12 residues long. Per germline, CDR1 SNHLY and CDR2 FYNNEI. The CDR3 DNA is TGTGCCAGCAGGGGGCGGGGCAATGAGCAGTTCTTC. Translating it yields CASRGRGNEQFF.

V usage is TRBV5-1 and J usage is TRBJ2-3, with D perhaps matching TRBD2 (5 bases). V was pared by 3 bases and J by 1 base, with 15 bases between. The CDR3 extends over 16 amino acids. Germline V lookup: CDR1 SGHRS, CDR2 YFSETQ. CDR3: CASSSGSSPGTDTQYF. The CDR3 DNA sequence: TGCGCCAGCAGCTCGGGGAGCTCCCCTGGCACAGATACGCAGTATTTT.

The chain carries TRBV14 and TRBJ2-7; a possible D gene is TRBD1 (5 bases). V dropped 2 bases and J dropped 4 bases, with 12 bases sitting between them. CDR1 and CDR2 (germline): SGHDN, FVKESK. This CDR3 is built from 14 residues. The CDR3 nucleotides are TGTGCCAGCAGCCAACCCGGCAGGGTATACGAGCAGTACTTC. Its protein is CASSQPGRVYEQYF. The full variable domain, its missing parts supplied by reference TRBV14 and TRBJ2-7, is EAGVTQFPSHSVIEKGQTVTLRCDPISGHDNLYWYRRVMGKEIKFLLHFVKESKQDESGMPNNRFLAERTGGTYSTLKVQPAELEDSGVYFCASSQPGRVYEQYFGPGTRLTVT.

The CDR3: CASSGDFTSSYNEQFF. The CDR3 DNA reads TGTGCCAGCAGTGGGGACTTTACGAGCTCCTACAATGAGCAGTTCTTC. The V and J genes are TRBV2 and TRBJ2-1; TRBD2 is a possible D gene (6 bases). The ends were cut back, 4 bases at V and 0 bases at J, with 13 bases in the middle. The germline CDR1 and CDR2 sequences are SNHLY and FYNNEI. There are 16 residues in the CDR3.

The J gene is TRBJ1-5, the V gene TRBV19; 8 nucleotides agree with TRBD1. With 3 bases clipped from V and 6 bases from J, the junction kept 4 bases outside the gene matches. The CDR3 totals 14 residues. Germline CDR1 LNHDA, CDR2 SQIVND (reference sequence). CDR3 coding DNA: TGTGCCAGTAGTATTGACAGGGGTGGTCAGCCCCAGCATTTT. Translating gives CASSIDRGGQPQHF.

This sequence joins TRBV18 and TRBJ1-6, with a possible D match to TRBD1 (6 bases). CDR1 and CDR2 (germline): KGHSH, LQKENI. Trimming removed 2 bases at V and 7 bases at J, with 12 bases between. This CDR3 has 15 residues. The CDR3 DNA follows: TGTGCCAGCTCACCAGTGACGGGACAAAATTCACCCCTCCACTTT. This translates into CASSPVTGQNSPLHF.

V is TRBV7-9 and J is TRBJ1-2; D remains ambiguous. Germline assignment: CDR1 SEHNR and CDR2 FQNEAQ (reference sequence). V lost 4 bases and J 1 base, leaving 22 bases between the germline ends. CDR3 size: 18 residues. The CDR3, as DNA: TGTGCCAGCAGCTCAACCTTTTTAACGTCTGCGGATAACTATGGCTACACCTTC. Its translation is CASSSTFLTSADNYGYTF.

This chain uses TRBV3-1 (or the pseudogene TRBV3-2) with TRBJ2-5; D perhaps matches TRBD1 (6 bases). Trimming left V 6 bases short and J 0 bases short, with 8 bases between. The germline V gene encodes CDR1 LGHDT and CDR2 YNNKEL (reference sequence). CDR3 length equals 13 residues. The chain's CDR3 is CASRDRYQETQYF. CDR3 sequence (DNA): TGTGCCAGCAGAGACAGGTACCAAGAGACCCAGTACTTC.

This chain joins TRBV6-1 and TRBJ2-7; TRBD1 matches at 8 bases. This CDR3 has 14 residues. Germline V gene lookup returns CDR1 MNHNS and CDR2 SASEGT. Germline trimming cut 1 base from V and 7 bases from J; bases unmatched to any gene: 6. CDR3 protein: CASSEGQGMKEQYF. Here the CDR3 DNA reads TGTGCCAGCAGTGAAGGACAGGGGATGAAAGAGCAGTACTTC.

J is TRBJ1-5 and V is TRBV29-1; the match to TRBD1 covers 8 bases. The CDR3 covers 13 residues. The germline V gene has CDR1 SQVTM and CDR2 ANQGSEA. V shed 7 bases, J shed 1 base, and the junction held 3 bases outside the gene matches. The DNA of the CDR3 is TGCAGCGCGCAGGGGGCGAGCAATCAGCCCCAGCATTTT. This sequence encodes CSAQGASNQPQHF.

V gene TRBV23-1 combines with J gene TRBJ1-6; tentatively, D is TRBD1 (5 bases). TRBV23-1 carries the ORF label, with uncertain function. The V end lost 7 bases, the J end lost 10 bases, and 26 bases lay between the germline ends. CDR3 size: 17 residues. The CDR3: CASTEINRSGNRSPLHF. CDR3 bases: TGCGCCAGCACCGAAATCAACAGGTCAGGGAATCGATCACCCCTCCACTTT.

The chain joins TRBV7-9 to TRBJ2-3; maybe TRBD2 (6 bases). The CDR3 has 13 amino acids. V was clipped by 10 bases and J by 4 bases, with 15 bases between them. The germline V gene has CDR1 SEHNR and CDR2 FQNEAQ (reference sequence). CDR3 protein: CATELAPPDTQYF. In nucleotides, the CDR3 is TGTGCCACCGAACTAGCCCCCCCAGATACGCAGTATTTT.